This entry lists 21 T cell receptor beta chains sequenced from one sample in a study of control samples from healthy donors and cancer patients. The method was immunoSEQ multiplex PCR; TCRdb's version includes in-frame clones alone and lacks a portion of them. The sample gives 70,000 to 90,000 clones, roughly 90% of which show up once; 1.9% is in the top ten. The sequenced sample was PBMCs. These receptors were taken from a woman in her fifties or sixties with head and neck cancer.

The rearrangement joins TRBV6-5 to TRBJ2-7; perhaps TRBD2 as D (5 bases). CDR3 length: 11 residues. CDR1 is MNHEY, CDR2 SVGAGI, per germline. The V gene lost 6 bases and the J gene lost 7 bases, with 10 bases spanning the gap. The CDR3 protein is CASRNEGEQYF. In DNA, the CDR3 is TGTGCCAGCAGGAATGAGGGTGAGCAGTACTTC.

V gene TRBV3-1 (or the pseudogene TRBV3-2) combines with J gene TRBJ1-2, with D possibly matching TRBD1 (6 bases). The CDR3 is 15 residues long. Trimming took 0 bases from V and 7 from J, leaving 15 bases between them. Germline CDR1 reads LGHDT; CDR2 reads YNNKEL (reference sequence). As DNA, the CDR3 is TGTGCCAGCAGCCAAGATTGGTGTCAGGGGTCTGGCTACACCTTC. It codes for CASSQDWCQGSGYTF.

This rearrangement joins TRBV24-1 to TRBJ2-1; the D is unclear. V lost 4 bases and J lost 7, with 10 bases in between. Per germline, CDR1 KGHDR and CDR2 SFDVKD. CDR3 length: 13 amino acids. CDR3 DNA sequence: TGTGCCACCAGTGAGTTGTGGGGAAATGAGCAGTTCTTC. As protein: CATSELWGNEQFF.

This chain joins TRBV15 and TRBJ1-2, with D possibly being TRBD1 (5 bases). The V gene lost 1 base and the J gene lost 1 base, with 10 bases spanning the gap. The CDR3 has 15 residues. From germline, CDR1 is LNHNV and CDR2 YYDKDF (reference sequence). The CDR3 loop reads CATSRGGTDNYGYTF. The CDR3 nucleotides are TGTGCCACCAGCAGAGGGGGGACCGATAACTATGGCTACACCTTC.

The chain carries TRBV28 and TRBJ2-3; D not certain. The CDR3 runs 13 residues. The V gene lost 7 bases and the J gene lost 0 bases, with 8 bases spanning the gap. Germline V gene lookup returns CDR1 MDHEN and CDR2 SYDVKM. In nucleotides, the CDR3 is TGTGCCAGCACCCAGCATAGCACAGATACGCAGTATTTT. Its translation: CASTQHSTDTQYF.

In its sample, this clone was seen once. V is TRBV7-9 and J is TRBJ2-1, with a tentative D call TRBD1 (6 bases). This CDR3 contains 16 residues. Trimming took 5 bases from V and 2 from J, leaving 16 bases between them. Germline values: CDR1 SEHNR, CDR2 FQNEAQ (reference sequence). The CDR3 DNA reads as TGTGCCAGCAGCCGGACAGAGCCTGGGCCCTACAATGAGCAGTTCTTC. Protein product: CASSRTEPGPYNEQFF.

The chain links TRBV7-9 to TRBJ2-1, with 7 bases fitting TRBD2. Germline-derived CDR1 and CDR2 are SEHNR and FQNEAQ (reference sequence). Trimming cost V 1 base and J 5 bases; bases outside gene matches: 5. CDR3 size: 15 residues. The CDR3 DNA reads TGTGCCAGCAGCTTAGGACCTGGGAGGGACAATGAGCAGTTCTTC. It yields the protein CASSLGPGRDNEQFF.

V and J are TRBV19 and TRBJ2-7, with D possibly being TRBD2 (6 bases). Germline V CDR1 and CDR2: LNHDA, SQIVND (reference sequence). The CDR3 consists of 16 residues. The V end lost 1 base, the J end lost 5 bases, and 18 bases lay between the germline ends. The CDR3: CASSIAAGGIRDEQYF. As DNA, the CDR3 is TGTGCCAGTAGTATAGCTGCTGGGGGGATACGCGACGAGCAGTACTTC.

This chain uses TRBV19 with TRBJ2-7, with TRBD1 matching 11 bases. J was trimmed by 2 bases and V by 5 bases; bases with no gene match: 11. This CDR3 is built from 17 residues. Per germline, CDR1 LNHDA and CDR2 SQIVND (reference sequence). Here the CDR3 reads CASSVRYPGQGAYEQYF. CDR3 nucleotide sequence: TGTGCCAGTAGTGTTCGTTATCCGGGACAGGGGGCCTACGAGCAGTACTTC. The entire variable domain, with the rest obtained from reference TRBV19 and TRBJ2-7, is as follows: DGGITQSPKYLFRKEGQNVTLSCEQNLNHDAMYWYRQDPGQGLRLIYYSQIVNDFQKGDIAEGYSVSREKKESFPLTVTSAQKNPTAFYLCASSVRYPGQGAYEQYFGPGTRLTVT.

The CDR3 DNA follows: TGTGCCAGCAGCTCACAGCAGGGGCCCTACGAGCAGTACTTC. Encoded protein: CASSSQQGPYEQYF. This chain uses TRBV7-8 with TRBJ2-7, with D tentatively TRBD1 (6 bases). The CDR3 is made up of 14 amino acids. V was clipped by 4 bases and J by 2 bases, with 12 bases between them. Germline values: CDR1 SGHVS, CDR2 FQNEAQ.

V is TRBV30 and J is TRBJ2-1; D ambiguous. CDR3 size: 11 residues. The V gene's germline CDR1 is GTSNPN and CDR2 SVGIG (reference sequence). The V and J ends lost 3 bases and 5 bases respectively, with 5 bases between them. CDR3 sequence reads: CAWRQNNEQFF. The DNA of the CDR3 is TGTGCCTGGAGGCAAAACAATGAGCAGTTCTTC.

Written as DNA, the CDR3 is TGTGCCACCAGCAGAGATTCATTCGGGGGTAATCAGCCCCAGCATTTT. As protein: CATSRDSFGGNQPQHF. The rearrangement links TRBV15 to TRBJ1-5; the D gene is possibly TRBD1 (5 bases). The germline CDR1 and CDR2 sequences are LNHNV and YYDKDF (reference sequence). This CDR3 contains 16 residues. V lost 0 bases to trimming and J lost 4 bases, with 13 bases between them.

In this sample, this clone turned up once. This chain links TRBV5-4 with TRBJ2-1; D is unclear. The CDR3 consists of 15 residues. Trimming left V 0 bases short and J 2 bases short, with 9 bases between. Germline assignment: CDR1 SGHNT and CDR2 YYREEE (reference sequence). CDR3 coding DNA: TGTGCCAGCAGCTTGGATTCGACTCCCTACAATGAGCAGTTCTTC. Its translation: CASSLDSTPYNEQFF.

V is TRBV5-1 and J is TRBJ2-7, with D unclear. The CDR3 is made up of 14 amino acids. The germline CDR1 and CDR2 sequences are SGHRS and YFSETQ. The V end was cut by 5 bases, the J end by 4 bases, with 16 bases between. The CDR3 sequence is CASSFAEKPYEQYF. CDR3 nucleotide sequence: TGCGCCAGCAGTTTCGCAGAGAAACCTTACGAGCAGTACTTC.

This clone showed up just a few times. The chain couples TRBV5-1 to TRBJ2-2; 7 bases fit TRBD1. This CDR3 has 16 amino acids. The junction had 10 bases not matched to a gene; V was cut back by 4 bases and J by 4 bases. Germline CDR1 reads SGHRS; CDR2 reads YFSETQ. This CDR3 reads CASSRDRDSPTGELFF. In nucleotides, the CDR3 is TGCGCCAGCAGCCGAGACCGGGACAGCCCCACCGGGGAGCTGTTTTTT.

The chain employs TRBV3-1 (or the pseudogene TRBV3-2) and TRBJ2-7; a weak D match, TRBD2 (6 bases). Trimming left V 5 bases short and J 0 bases short, with 17 bases between. The CDR3 is 16 residues long. In germline, CDR1 is LGHDT, CDR2 YNNKEL (reference sequence). As DNA, the CDR3 is TGTGCCAGCAGCAGACCCGGGACTTCGAGCTCCTACGAGCAGTACTTC. It yields the protein CASSRPGTSSSYEQYF.

The CDR3: CASSTRRPSTDTQYF. For the CDR3, the DNA is TGTGCCAGTAGTACTAGAAGACCTAGCACAGATACGCAGTATTTT. V and J are TRBV19 and TRBJ2-3; unclear D gene. The V gene's germline CDR1 is LNHDA and CDR2 SQIVND (reference sequence). Trimming took 4 bases from V and 0 from J, leaving 11 bases between them. The CDR3 extends over 15 amino acids. The complete variable domain, with remaining parts taken from reference TRBV19 and TRBJ2-3, reads DGGITQSPKYLFRKEGQNVTLSCEQNLNHDAMYWYRQDPGQGLRLIYYSQIVNDFQKGDIAEGYSVSREKKESFPLTVTSAQKNPTAFYLCASSTRRPSTDTQYFGPGTRLTVL.

J is TRBJ2-7 and V is TRBV19; tentatively, D is TRBD1 (6 bases). Germline CDR1 and CDR2: LNHDA and SQIVND (reference sequence). Trimming stripped 3 bases from V and 7 bases from J, with 22 bases between. CDR3 length equals 16 residues. This CDR3 is CASSILSGTPSEEQYF. The CDR3 region has the DNA TGTGCCAGTAGTATTCTCTCCGGGACACCCTCGGAGGAGCAGTACTTC. Complete variable domain (other parts from reference TRBV19 and TRBJ2-7): DGGITQSPKYLFRKEGQNVTLSCEQNLNHDAMYWYRQDPGQGLRLIYYSQIVNDFQKGDIAEGYSVSREKKESFPLTVTSAQKNPTAFYLCASSILSGTPSEEQYFGPGTRLTVT.

The chain links TRBV29-1 to TRBJ2-2, with 11 positions matching TRBD2. CDR1 SQVTM and CDR2 ANQGSEA come from the germline V gene. The CDR3 contains 14 residues. V shed 7 bases, J shed 7 bases, and the junction held 8 bases outside the gene matches. The CDR3: CSAPTSGTGGELFF. The CDR3 coding sequence is TGCAGCGCTCCGACTAGCGGGACAGGCGGGGAGCTGTTTTTT.

Written as DNA, the CDR3 is TGTGCCAGCAGCTTAATAGGACTAGCGGGAGGTGAGCAGTTCTTC. Its translation: CASSLIGLAGGEQFF. This chain joins TRBV7-2 and TRBJ2-1; 14 bases agree with TRBD2. With 2 bases clipped from V and 9 bases from J, the junction kept 3 bases outside the gene matches. The CDR3 runs 15 residues. Germline V gives CDR1 SGHTA, CDR2 FQGNSA.

J is TRBJ1-2 and V is TRBV11-2; D remains ambiguous. The V gene's germline CDR1 is SGHAT and CDR2 FQNNGV. CDR3 size: 13 residues. V was pared by 5 bases and J by 5 bases, with 12 bases between. The CDR3 sequence: CASSPGPEYGYTF. The CDR3 coding sequence is TGTGCCAGCAGCCCCGGTCCAGAGTATGGCTACACCTTC.